The 2 T cell receptor beta chains listed next were all sequenced from one sample in a study of molecular identifiers for immune sequencing clone quantification. TCRdb independently ran MiXCR on the PCR reads; one entry per CDR3 protein. The top ten hold 0.7% to 0.95% of the sample, which has about 630,000 distinct CDR3 sequences, less than 30% seen once. The specimen sequenced was naive CD8+ T cells from blood, with Jurkat cell RNA spiked in. The subset was: FACS-sorted CD8+CD4-CCR7+CD45RA+ naive T cells. All receptors come from a human donor in good health. Some libraries in this study had Jurkat cell RNA spiked in.

This clonotype was seen a few times. The chain recombines TRBV28 with TRBJ1-3, with TRBD1 matching over 7 bases. The germline V gene encodes CDR1 MDHEN and CDR2 SYDVKM. CDR3 length: 16 amino acids. After removal of 6 bases from V and 0 bases from J, the junction contained 8 bases not matched to a gene. CDR3 sequence reads: CASRRRDSSSGNTIYF. The CDR3 DNA follows: TGTGCCAGCAGGCGTCGGGACAGTTCCTCTGGAAACACCATATATTTT.

This clonotype has a handful of counts. The CDR3 loop reads CASSFSNGEQYF. The CDR3 nucleotides are TGTGCCAGCAGCTTTTCGAACGGGGAGCAGTACTTC. The J gene is TRBJ2-7, the V gene TRBV9; D not resolved. Germline lookup yields CDR1 SGDLS and CDR2 YYNGEE. CDR3 size: 12 residues. The ends were cut back, 4 bases at V and 7 bases at J, with 12 bases in the middle.